A single sample is the source of the 10 T cell receptor beta chains below, sequenced in a study of cytomegalovirus exposure and HLA in healthy donors. PCR amplification relied on 60 Vbeta primers (plus 13 Jbeta primers). The repertoire was sequenced with immunoSEQ multiplex PCR; TCRdb's copy has only in-frame clones and lacks some. The table includes hundreds of thousands of clones, approximately 84% detected once. Material for sequencing was PBMCs. The receptors were gathered from a woman aged 40 to 55 in good health and CMV-seronegative.

The rearrangement uses TRBV4-2 and TRBJ2-4, with D possibly TRBD2 on 6 matching bases. Trimming removed 0 bases at V and 0 bases at J, with 12 bases between. The CDR3 has 17 residues. Germline assignment: CDR1 LGHNA and CDR2 YNFKEQ. The CDR3 DNA reads TGTGCCAGCAGCCAAGATGGGCGGGGCGTAGCCAAAAACATTCAGTACTTC. It translates to CASSQDGRGVAKNIQYF.

This clone was recorded a few times. This CDR3 is CANYSNQPQHF. CDR3 coding DNA: TGTGCCAACTATAGCAATCAGCCCCAGCATTTT. This sequence joins TRBV7-2 and TRBJ1-5; D gene ambiguous. Germline CDR1 reads SGHTA; CDR2 reads FQGNSA. Trimming pared 10 bases from V and 0 bases from J, leaving 4 bases between. This CDR3 is 11 amino acids long.

The chain has TRBV28 and TRBJ1-2, with D possibly matching TRBD1 (6 bases). V dropped 3 bases and J dropped 7 bases, with 6 bases sitting between them. The CDR3 covers 11 residues. From germline, CDR1 is MDHEN and CDR2 SYDVKM. The chain's CDR3 is CASSLGAGYTF. The CDR3 DNA reads TGTGCCAGCAGTTTGGGGGCTGGCTACACCTTC.

On this clone itself: An end of the junction does not agree with germline; a read error may underlie this. The rearrangement uses TRBV4-1 and TRBJ1-2; tentative D call: TRBD1 (5 bases). The germline V gene has CDR1 MGHRA and CDR2 YSYEKL. The CDR3 is 14 residues long. The CDR3 reads CASSQPTANYGYPF. The CDR3 DNA is TGCGCCAGCAGCCAACCGACAGCTAACTATGGCTACCCCTTC.

The chain uses TRBV27 and TRBJ2-7; D not certain. Germline V gene sequence: CDR1 MNHEY, CDR2 SMNVEV (reference sequence). The CDR3 totals 13 residues. Between the trimmed V and J ends, which lost 6 bases and 1 base, there was a span of 10 bases. For the CDR3, the DNA is TGTGCCAGCAGGACACTTACATCCTACGAGCAGTACTTC. It specifies CASRTLTSYEQYF.

The CDR3 here is CASSPKGGPSYEQYF. The CDR3 nucleotides are TGTGCCAGCTCACCGAAGGGAGGGCCCTCCTACGAGCAGTACTTC. This rearrangement joins TRBV18 to TRBJ2-7; 7 positions agree with TRBD2. The CDR3 contains 15 residues. Losses at the gene ends were 3 bases for V and 0 bases for J; bases not matched to a gene: 5. CDR1 and CDR2 (germline): KGHSH, LQKENI.

For the CDR3, the DNA is TGCGCCAGCAGCTGGGGGCTCGAGCAGTACTTC. As protein: CASSWGLEQYF. The rearrangement uses TRBV5-1 and TRBJ2-7; D is possibly TRBD1 (6 bases). The CDR3 runs to 11 residues. The V gene lost 3 bases and the J gene lost 6 bases, with 7 bases spanning the gap. Germline V lookup: CDR1 SGHRS, CDR2 YFSETQ.

V usage is TRBV30 and J usage is TRBJ2-2; TRBD1 matches 7 bases. V was clipped by 5 bases and J by 3 bases; unmatched bases: 6. This CDR3 spans 14 amino acids. Germline V gives CDR1 GTSNPN, CDR2 SVGIG (reference sequence). CDR3 residues: CAWGRDSHTGELFF. The CDR3 DNA reads TGTGCCTGGGGCCGGGACAGTCACACCGGGGAGCTGTTTTTT.

CDR3 sequence (DNA): TGTGCCTGGGGGGCCTCGAGTTTCTACGAGCAGTACTTC. This sequence encodes CAWGASSFYEQYF. The V gene is TRBV30, the J gene TRBJ2-7; TRBD1 might be the D (5 bases). The V gene lost 5 bases and the J gene lost 3 bases, with 14 bases spanning the gap. The CDR3 covers 13 residues. Germline V gives CDR1 GTSNPN, CDR2 SVGIG (reference sequence).

The chain joins TRBV2 to TRBJ2-1; 9 nucleotides agree with TRBD2. The CDR3 is 15 amino acids. Germline CDR1 SNHLY, CDR2 FYNNEI. V gave up 6 bases and J gave up 3 bases; unmatched junction bases: 6. The CDR3 here is CASSTAGGVYNEQFF. The CDR3 bases are TGTGCCAGCAGCACTGCGGGGGGGGTCTACAATGAGCAGTTCTTC.